The next 4 T cell receptor beta chains were all read from a single sample in a study of technical replicates of blood from four donors. Generated by immunoSEQ multiplex PCR, the TCRdb table keeps only in-frame clones and is missing some. The data show 87,000 or so clones, with over 90% seen just once and under 0.4% held by the top ten. Sequenced: T cells isolated from PBMCs. The receptors were gathered from a human donor in good health.

The chain carries TRBV5-1 and TRBJ1-2, with D possibly being TRBD1 (6 bases). The CDR3 totals 14 residues. Per the germline V gene, CDR1 is SGHRS and CDR2 is YFSETQ. Trimming stripped 5 bases from V and 5 bases from J, with 16 bases between. The CDR3 region is CASRMDRAVYGYTF. Here the CDR3 DNA reads TGCGCCAGCAGAATGGACAGAGCCGTATATGGCTACACCTTC.

In its sample, this clone was seen once. The rearrangement links TRBV4-1 to TRBJ2-3; 8 bases line up with TRBD2. The V gene's germline CDR1 is MGHRA and CDR2 YSYEKL. There are 17 residues in the CDR3. The V and J ends lost 1 base and 2 bases, in that order; junction bases with no gene match: 8. CDR3 region: CASSQGLAGILTDTQYF. For the CDR3, the DNA is TGCGCCAGCAGCCAAGGATTAGCGGGGATCCTCACAGATACGCAGTATTTT.

J is TRBJ2-7 and V is TRBV6-1; possible D gene TRBD2, 6 bases. The V gene lost 4 bases and the J gene lost 6 bases, with 7 bases spanning the gap. The CDR3 loop spans 11 amino acids. The V gene's germline CDR1 is MNHNS and CDR2 SASEGT. CDR3 DNA: TGTGCCAGCAGTGTGGGGGGCGAGCAGTACTTC. It codes for CASSVGGEQYF.

About this clone itself: Other DNA sequences of this sample code for an identical CDR3. In nucleotides, the CDR3 is TGTGCCAGCAGTGATAGCGCCAGCACAGATACGCAGTATTTT. This codes for CASSDSASTDTQYF. The chain combines TRBV2 with TRBJ2-3; tentative D call: TRBD2 (5 bases). Looked up from germline, CDR1 is SNHLY and CDR2 is FYNNEI. This CDR3 is built from 14 residues. Trimming left V 3 bases short and J 0 bases short, with 7 bases between. The full variable domain, completed using reference TRBV2 and TRBJ2-3, is EPEVTQTPSHQVTQMGQEVILRCVPISNHLYFYWYRQILGQKVEFLVSFYNNEISEKSEIFDDQFSVERPDGSNFTLKIRSTKLEDSAMYFCASSDSASTDTQYFGPGTRLTVL.